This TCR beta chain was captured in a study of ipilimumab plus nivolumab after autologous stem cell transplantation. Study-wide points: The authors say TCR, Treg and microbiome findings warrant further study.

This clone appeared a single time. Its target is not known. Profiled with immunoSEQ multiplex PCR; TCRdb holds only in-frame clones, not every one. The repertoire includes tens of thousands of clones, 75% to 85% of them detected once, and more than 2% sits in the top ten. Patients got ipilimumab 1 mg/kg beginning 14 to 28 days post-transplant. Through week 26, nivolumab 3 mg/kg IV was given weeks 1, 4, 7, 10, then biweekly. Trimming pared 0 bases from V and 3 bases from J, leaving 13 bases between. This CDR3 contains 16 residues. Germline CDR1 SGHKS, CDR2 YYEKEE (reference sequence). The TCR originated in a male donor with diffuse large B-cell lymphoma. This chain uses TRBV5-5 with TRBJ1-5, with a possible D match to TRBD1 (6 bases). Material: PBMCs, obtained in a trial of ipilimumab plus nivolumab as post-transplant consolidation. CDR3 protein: CASSLELYRDNQPQHF. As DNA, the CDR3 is TGTGCCAGCAGCTTGGAACTGTACAGGGACAATCAGCCCCAGCATTTT.